This T cell receptor (beta chain) was identified in a study of T cell responses to AZD1222 COVID-19 vaccine. General study results and limits: Per reports, nearly half of all spike-specific TCRs target regions that are unmutated in variants. Among those given AZD1222, only six were seropositive at baseline.

Note on this clone: As yet, its antigen is unknown.

TCRdb's table, derived via immunoSEQ multiplex PCR, lists solely in-frame clones and lacks some. The table includes some 170,000 clones, about nine tenths detected once. The V and J ends lost 2 bases and 7 bases, in that order; junction bases with no gene match: 4. Germline-derived CDR1 and CDR2 are KGHSH and LQKENI. There are 15 residues in the CDR3. This TCR derives from an adult who received the MenACWY meningococcal vaccine as a control. The chain has TRBV18 and TRBJ1-6; 8 bases agree with TRBD1. The sample here was peripheral blood, taken 28 days after the second dose of the MenACWY control vaccine. CDR3 loop: CASSPGTGDNSPLHF. In DNA form, the CDR3 reads TGTGCCAGCTCACCAGGGACAGGTGACAATTCACCCCTCCACTTT.